The next 23 T cell receptor beta chains were all read from a single sample in a study of post-analysis software for immune sequencing data. Study outcomes and limitations: The five TRBV segments detected at higher frequency in patients than in controls included TRBV5-6, TRBV5-1 and TRBV20-1.

Their antigen targets remain unknown. Carried by the TCR beta cDNA libraries were unique molecular identifiers. TCRdb fed the PCR reads into MiXCR, producing one record per CDR3 protein. The table lists 250,000 to 300,000 distinct CDR3 sequences, approximately 34% of them singletons, with under 5.5% in the top ten. Sequencing input: blood. All receptors come from a girl aged 10 to 17 with multiple sclerosis.

There are a few counts of this clonotype. The V gene is TRBV29-1, the J gene TRBJ1-3; D gene unclear. This CDR3 contains 15 residues. The V and J ends lost 4 bases and 0 bases respectively, with 13 bases between them. CDR1 is SQVTM and CDR2 is ANQGSEA in the germline V gene. Written as DNA, the CDR3 is TGCAGCGTTGGGGTCCACCAACCCTCTGGAAACACCATATATTTT. Protein sequence: CSVGVHQPSGNTIYF.

This clonotype was detected many times. DNA for the CDR3: TGTGCCAGCAGCGTCGGGACTAGCGGCCTCACAGATACGCAGTATTTT. Its translation: CASSVGTSGLTDTQYF. The genes are TRBV11-2 and TRBJ2-3; 11 bases fit TRBD2. V was pared by 5 bases and J by 2 bases, with 6 bases of the junction left unmatched. This CDR3 has 16 residues. Germline CDR1 SGHAT, CDR2 FQNNGV.

The J gene is TRBJ1-4, the V gene TRBV11-2; D is uncertain. Between the trimmed V and J ends, which lost 1 base and 5 bases, there was a span of 8 bases. The CDR3 is made up of 14 amino acids. Looked up from germline, CDR1 is SGHAT and CDR2 is FQNNGV. The CDR3, as DNA: TGTGCCAGCAGCTTAGTGGCAGGCAATGAAAAACTGTTTTTT. It translates to CASSLVAGNEKLFF.

With respect to this clonotype: One end of the junction does not line up with germline, which may come from a read error. This rearrangement joins TRBV5-1 to TRBJ1-5; TRBD1 might be the D (5 bases). The germline gives CDR1 SGHRS, CDR2 YFSETQ. The CDR3 consists of 13 residues. In DNA, the CDR3 is TGCGCCAGCAGTTCAGGGTTAAATCAGCCCCGGCATTTT. It yields the protein CASSSGLNQPRHF.

The chain recombines TRBV15 with TRBJ2-1; D is tentatively TRBD1 or TRBD2 (5 bases each). This CDR3 contains 13 residues. V was shortened by 3 bases and J by 10 bases, with 13 bases between the two germline ends. The germline V gene has CDR1 LNHNV and CDR2 YYDKDF (reference sequence). Here the CDR3 reads CATSSGLGAEQFF. The CDR3 DNA is TGTGCCACCAGCAGCGGACTCGGGGCAGAGCAGTTCTTC.

This chain connects TRBV12-3 or TRBV12-4 to TRBJ2-2; D ambiguous. This CDR3 is built from 13 residues. The V end was cut by 1 base, the J end by 3 bases, with 3 bases between. CDR3 protein: CASSLDYTGELFF. The CDR3 DNA is TGTGCCAGCAGTTTAGACTACACCGGGGAGCTGTTTTTT.

The chain carries TRBV20-1 and TRBJ2-3; D is unresolved. Deletions cut 3 bases from V and 1 base from J, with 17 bases between. Per the germline V gene, CDR1 is DFQATT and CDR2 is SNEGSKA (reference sequence). This CDR3 is 16 amino acids long. CDR3 DNA: TGCAGTGCTAGTGTTCTAGTCGAGTGGGGCACAGATACGCAGTATTTT. Translated, it gives CSASVLVEWGTDTQYF.

This clonotype was found many times. This sequence joins TRBV7-9 and TRBJ2-5; TRBD2 is a possible D gene (5 bases). V dropped 3 bases and J dropped 3 bases, with 20 bases sitting between them. The CDR3 consists of 17 residues. Germline CDR1 is SEHNR and CDR2 is FQNEAQ (reference sequence). The CDR3 bases are TGTGCCAGCAGCTTGCCGGTGGGCCTATACGGGGAAGAGACCCAGTACTTC. It specifies CASSLPVGLYGEETQYF.

This clonotype came up a few times. A much larger clone is a single base away; this may be a read error. The rearrangement uses TRBV27 and TRBJ2-1, with 7 positions matching TRBD2. Germline CDR1 reads MNHEY; CDR2 reads SMNVEV (reference sequence). The CDR3 is made up of 13 amino acids. This CDR3 reads CASSPYGGNGQFF. Here the CDR3 DNA reads TGTGCCAGCAGTCCCTACGGGGGGAATGGGCAGTTCTTC.

Notes on this clonotype: A much larger clone differs by one base, so this may be a read error. The chain employs TRBV5-1 and TRBJ1-2; no clear D. CDR3 length: 11 residues. Trimming removed 3 bases at V and 8 bases at J, with 8 bases between. Germline CDR1 is SGHRS and CDR2 is YFSETQ. CDR3 loop: CASSSGRGYTF. The CDR3 DNA sequence: TGCGCCAGCAGCTCCGGACGGGGCTACACCTTC.

The gene calls are TRBV20-1 and TRBJ2-1; D is perhaps TRBD2 (6 bases). In germline, CDR1 is DFQATT, CDR2 SNEGSKA (reference sequence). The CDR3 sequence is 16 residues long. The V end lost 1 base, the J end lost 3 bases, and 16 bases lay between the germline ends. CDR3 nucleotides: TGCAGTGCTAGAGGGATCCGGGACTCCATCTACAATGAGCAGTTCTTC. Protein: CSARGIRDSIYNEQFF.

This clonotype was detected only a few times. This chain joins TRBV5-1 and TRBJ2-2; D unresolved. From germline, CDR1 is SGHRS and CDR2 YFSETQ. V lost 2 bases, J lost 2 bases, and 13 bases lay in between. The CDR3 consists of 16 residues. This chain's CDR3 is CASSLGIGQNTGELFF. CDR3 nucleotides: TGCGCCAGCAGCTTAGGGATCGGCCAAAACACCGGGGAGCTGTTTTTT.

This rearrangement joins TRBV5-1 to TRBJ2-2, with D possibly TRBD2 on 5 matching bases. The CDR3 is 13 amino acids. V was shortened by 6 bases and J by 5 bases, with 11 bases between the two germline ends. The germline V gene encodes CDR1 SGHRS and CDR2 YFSETQ. CDR3 loop: CASILAGTGELFF. The DNA for the CDR3 is TGCGCCAGCATCCTTGCGGGTACCGGGGAGCTGTTTTTT.

This chain connects TRBV5-1 to TRBJ2-1; no reliable D call. The CDR3 totals 13 residues. Germline V gene sequence: CDR1 SGHRS, CDR2 YFSETQ. Trimming stripped 2 bases from V and 4 bases from J, with 7 bases between. The CDR3 DNA reads as TGCGCCAGCAGCTTTCTCGGTTACAATGAGCAGTTCTTC. It yields the protein CASSFLGYNEQFF.

This clonotype was seen many times. Written as DNA, the CDR3 is TGTGCCAGCAGTATCGGGACTAGCGGGTACAATGAGCAGTTCTTC. Its translation is CASSIGTSGYNEQFF. The chain is built from TRBV12-3 or TRBV12-4 and TRBJ2-1, with 12 bases matching TRBD2. This CDR3 is 15 amino acids long. J gave up 4 bases and V 5 bases, and 3 bases lay outside the gene matches.

This clonotype has a handful of counts. At one end, the junction sequence differs from germline, possibly due to a read error. This chain uses TRBV25-1 with TRBJ2-5, with D perhaps given as TRBD1 or TRBD2 (5 bases each). This CDR3 comprises 14 residues. Germline CDR1 MGHDK, CDR2 SYGVNS. CDR3 loop: CTSSPAGDVETQYF. As DNA, the CDR3 is TGTACCAGCAGTCCCGCCGGGGACGTAGAGACCCAGTACTTC.

Concerning this clonotype itself: A clone one base away is much larger, so this may be a read error. The chain is built from TRBV3-1 and TRBJ2-1; no reliable D call. V was shortened by 1 base and J by 4 bases, with 2 bases between the two germline ends. This CDR3 region has 12 residues. The germline V gene has CDR1 LGHDT and CDR2 YNNKEL (reference sequence). As DNA, the CDR3 is TGTGCCAGCAGCCAAGGTTACAATGAGCAGTTCTTC. Amino acids: CASSQGYNEQFF.

The genes are TRBV13 and TRBJ2-7; TRBD2 aligns across 10 bases. This CDR3 spans 16 amino acids. Trimming cost V 6 bases and J 7 bases; bases outside gene matches: 15. Germline assignment: CDR1 PRHDT and CDR2 FYEKMQ (reference sequence). This chain's CDR3 is CASSRTGLAEGYEQYF. As DNA, the CDR3 is TGTGCCAGCAGTCGTACCGGACTAGCGGAAGGGTATGAGCAGTACTTC.

This clonotype appeared many times. This chain joins TRBV28 and TRBJ1-2; TRBD1 matches 11 bases. This CDR3 has 14 amino acids. Losses at the gene ends were 6 bases for V and 8 bases for J; bases not matched to a gene: 8. Germline loops: CDR1 MDHEN, CDR2 SYDVKM. The CDR3, as DNA: TGTGCCAGCAGCTCCGGGACAGGGGGTAGGGGCTACACCTTC. Translated, it gives CASSSGTGGRGYTF.

The CDR3 region has the DNA TGCAGTGAAAGGGTGGGTTATGAGCAGTTCTTC. As protein: CSERVGYEQFF. The chain is built from TRBV20-1 and TRBJ2-1, with unresolved D. Trimming stripped 7 bases from V and 8 bases from J, with 12 bases between. Germline V CDR1 and CDR2: DFQATT, SNEGSKA (reference sequence). This CDR3 region has 11 residues.

This sequence joins TRBV7-9 and TRBJ2-5; D is perhaps TRBD1 (6 bases). The better agreement between TRBJ2-7 and the DNA end casts doubt on the J call. This CDR3 has 16 residues. The germline V gene encodes CDR1 SEHNR and CDR2 FQNEAQ (reference sequence). This CDR3 is CASSLVSGQTKGEQYF. The CDR3 DNA sequence: TGTGCCAGCAGCTTAGTGTCCGGACAGACTAAGGGCGAGCAGTACTTC.

For this clonotype: This sequence may be a read error, since a much larger clone differs from it by one base. This chain connects TRBV7-9 to TRBJ1-4; 8 bases line up with TRBD1. Losses at the gene ends were 4 bases for V and 8 bases for J; bases not matched to a gene: 18. This CDR3 is built from 18 residues. From germline, CDR1 is SEHNR and CDR2 FQNEAQ (reference sequence). CDR3 sequence reads: CASSSYPTRTGRREKLFF. DNA of the CDR3: TGTGCCAGCAGCTCCTACCCGACTCGGACAGGGAGACGAGAAAAACTGTTTTTT.

This clonotype has a handful of counts. V and J are TRBV20-1 and TRBJ2-5, with TRBD2 matching over 8 bases. This CDR3 contains 14 residues. Germline trimming cut 6 bases from V and 2 bases from J; bases unmatched to any gene: 8. Germline lookup yields CDR1 DFQATT and CDR2 SNEGSKA (reference sequence). The CDR3 reads CSARKLAGQETQYF. The DNA of the CDR3 is TGCAGTGCCCGCAAGTTAGCGGGGCAAGAGACCCAGTACTTC.